This T cell receptor (beta chain) was identified in a study of CD4+ T cells in melanoma (dated 2022 in TCRdb). As for the study more broadly: The study investigated neoantigen-specific CD4+ T cells in human melanoma.

Library preparation employed the immunoSEQ multiplex PCR assay. TCRdb re-hosts the immuneACCESS table, in-frame sequences only. Its copies lack some clones; in the studies checked, an unresolved V gene accounts for under half of them, and the cause for the rest is not known. The sample records more than 90,000 clones, around 92% of which are singletons. The top ten clonotypes cover 3.3% of the sample. Here is what the overall study found, with its caveats: Neoantigen-specific CD4+ T cells were reported to be correlated with the function of CD8+ T cells, macrophages and B cells. According to the report, neoantigen-specific CD4+ T cells in melanoma displayed diverse differentiation states.

The donors were melanoma patients. Trimming takes 5 bases from V and 7 bases from J, and the germline ends sit 17 bases apart. As encoded in the germline V gene (reference sequence), CDR1 is SEHNR while CDR2 is FQNEAQ. The CDR3 numbers 15 residues from cysteine through phenylalanine. Just the 45-base CDR3 DNA is kept, in frame starting at base 1. Note on this clone: Its antigen remains undetermined. Base qualities are not provided; no much larger clone lies one nucleotide away.

Sequencing was done on a sample of peripheral blood. The sequence was collected from a human donor with melanoma. The V gene is TRBV7-9 and the J gene is TRBJ2-2; a weak D assignment points to TRBD1 (5 bases agree). The CDR3 corresponds to CASSLSGRADGELFF. The sequence in DNA is TGTGCCAGCAGCCTCTCTGGCAGGGCCGACGGGGAGCTGTTTTTT.